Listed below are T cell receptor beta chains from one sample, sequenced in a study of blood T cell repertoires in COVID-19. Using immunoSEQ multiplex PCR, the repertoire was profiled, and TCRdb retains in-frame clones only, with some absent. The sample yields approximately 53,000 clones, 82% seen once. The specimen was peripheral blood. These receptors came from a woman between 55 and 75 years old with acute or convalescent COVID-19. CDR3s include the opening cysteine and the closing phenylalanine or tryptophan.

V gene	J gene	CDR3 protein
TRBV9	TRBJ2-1	CASSPGGASYNEQFF
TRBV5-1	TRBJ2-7	CASSVPGGITQQYF
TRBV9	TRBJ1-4	CASSVEDRETNEKLFF
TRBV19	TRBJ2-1	CASSIGSGPYNEQFF
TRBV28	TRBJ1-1	CASSLYRVRAEAFF
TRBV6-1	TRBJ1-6	CASSEPQVLHF
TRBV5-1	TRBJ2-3	CASSLAWSGSVGRDTQYF
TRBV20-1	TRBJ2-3	CSAREGNTQYF
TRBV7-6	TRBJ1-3	CASSQNSGNTIYF
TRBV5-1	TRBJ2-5	CASSSGLAGSQYF
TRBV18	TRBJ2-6	CASSSASGRTGANVLTF
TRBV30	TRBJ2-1	CAWSTDWFDLSHRTSEQFF
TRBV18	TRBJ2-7	CASSQLVPFYEQYF
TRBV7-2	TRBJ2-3	CASSLEGTGGLTDTQYF
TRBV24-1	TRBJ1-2	CATSDSGYSGYTF
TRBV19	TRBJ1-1	CASSRIGAEAFF
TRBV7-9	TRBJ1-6	CASSQGQGTTPLHF
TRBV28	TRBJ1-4	CASNDPSGSEKLFF
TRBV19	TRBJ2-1	CASTPASWDNEQFF
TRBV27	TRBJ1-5	CASSLSRSDQPQHF
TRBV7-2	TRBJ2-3	CASSSDPGLAGTSTDTQYF
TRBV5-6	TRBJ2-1	CASSLRAGQTGQFF
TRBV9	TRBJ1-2	CASSALRQGAKTINYGYTF
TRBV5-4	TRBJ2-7	CASSLLRESSYEQYF
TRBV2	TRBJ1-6	CASSFTGGSGSPLHF
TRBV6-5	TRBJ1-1	CASSHGQGVSEAFF
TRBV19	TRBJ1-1	CASSLPQGNTEAFF
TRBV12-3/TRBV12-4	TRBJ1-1	CASSAVAEAFF
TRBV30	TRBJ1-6	CAWSLQGYNSPLHF
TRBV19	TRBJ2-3	CASSFLWTGQADTQYF
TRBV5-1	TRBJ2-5	CASSSGLAGGGVQETQYF
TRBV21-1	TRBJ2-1	CASSRPGTSGRTTYNEQFF
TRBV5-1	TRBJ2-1	CASTRGRGGRNNEQFF
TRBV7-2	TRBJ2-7	CASSSSSYEQYF
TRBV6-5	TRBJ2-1	CASSNGGGAREQFF
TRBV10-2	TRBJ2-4	CASSEQVEYPKNIQYF
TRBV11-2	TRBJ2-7	CASRPTGAGYEQYF
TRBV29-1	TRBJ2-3	CSVAGLAGADTQYF
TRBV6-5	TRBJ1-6	CASSRTGWDSPLHF
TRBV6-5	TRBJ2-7	CASTGLGGPYEQYF
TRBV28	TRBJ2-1	CASSLWLAGGNEQFF
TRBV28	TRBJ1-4	CASSPGTATNEKLFF
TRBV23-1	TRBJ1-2	CASSQSTCGAGGGYTF
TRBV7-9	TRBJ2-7	CASSPDRLSYEQYF
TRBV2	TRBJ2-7	CASSEPTSRRGGYEQYF